The 16 T cell receptor beta chains below all came from one sample that was sequenced in a study of shared clonotypes between healthy human individuals. This table comes from immunoSEQ multiplex PCR, and its TCRdb copy is limited to in-frame clones, with some not included. The sample holds 2 million to 2.5 million clones, less than 95% seen once. What was sequenced was naive CD4+ T cells from PBMCs. Regarding subset: CD45RA+ positively selected. These TCRs come from a man younger than 35 in good health. Some clones in this sample may be carry-over from other donors' samples.

This rearrangement joins TRBV28 to TRBJ1-2; D might be TRBD1 (5 bases). CDR3 length: 15 residues. V was shortened by 4 bases and J by 8 bases, with 20 bases between the two germline ends. Germline CDR1 and CDR2: MDHEN and SYDVKM. The CDR3 DNA sequence: TGTGCCAGCAGTTCCGCCGGGGCCGCCTTGGGAGGCTACACCTTC. Translation gives CASSSAGAALGGYTF.

This chain joins TRBV6-5 and TRBJ2-2; no definite D call. The CDR3 spans 14 residues. V was shortened by 7 bases and J by 5 bases, with 14 bases between the two germline ends. From germline, CDR1 is MNHEY and CDR2 SVGAGI. This CDR3 is CASTPRVRTGELFF. The CDR3 DNA reads as TGTGCCAGCACCCCACGGGTGCGGACCGGGGAGCTGTTTTTT.

J is TRBJ1-2 and V is TRBV7-9; D unclear. CDR1 and CDR2 from the germline V gene are SEHNR and FQNEAQ (reference sequence). The V end was cut by 5 bases, the J end by 5 bases, with 15 bases between. This CDR3 is 14 amino acids long. In DNA form, the CDR3 reads TGTGCCAGCAGCCGCCGATTAGAACGGTATGGCTACACCTTC. Translated, it gives CASSRRLERYGYTF.

The chain carries TRBV4-3 and TRBJ2-7; unclear D gene. CDR3 length: 14 amino acids. The V gene lost 0 bases and the J gene lost 1 base, with 7 bases spanning the gap. Germline loops: CDR1 LGHNA, CDR2 YSLEER. CDR3 DNA: TGCGCCAGCAGCCAAGATCGCGGTTCCTACGAGCAGTACTTC. This translates into CASSQDRGSYEQYF.

The chain recombines TRBV5-4 with TRBJ2-7, with D unresolved. Germline lookup yields CDR1 SGHNT and CDR2 YYREEE (reference sequence). The CDR3 is 14 amino acids. V was shortened by 0 bases and J by 2 bases, with 9 bases between the two germline ends. CDR3 sequence reads: CASSLGQVPYEQYF. CDR3 coding DNA: TGTGCCAGCAGCTTGGGGCAGGTCCCCTACGAGCAGTACTTC.

This chain connects TRBV7-8 to TRBJ2-5; TRBD1 aligns across 7 bases. Germline V CDR1 and CDR2: SGHVS, FQNEAQ. Trimming at V came to 1 base and at J to 7 bases, leaving 15 bases not matched to a gene. This CDR3 spans 17 amino acids. The CDR3 spells CASSLEHASSGGWTQYF. CDR3 bases: TGTGCCAGCAGCTTAGAGCACGCTAGCTCAGGGGGATGGACCCAGTACTTC.

The chain recombines TRBV18 with TRBJ1-5; TRBD1 aligns across 10 bases. J lost 4 bases, V lost 2 bases, and 5 bases had no gene match. This CDR3 has 16 amino acids. The germline gives CDR1 KGHSH, CDR2 LQKENI. In nucleotides, the CDR3 is TGTGCCAGCTCACCAATGAGACAGGGGGCGAATCAGCCCCAGCATTTT. It is translated as CASSPMRQGANQPQHF. The whole variable domain, filled in from reference TRBV18 and TRBJ1-5, reads NAGVMQNPRHLVRRRGQEARLRCSPMKGHSHVYWYRQLPEEGLKFMVYLQKENIIDESGMPKERFSAEFPKEGPSILRIQQVVRGDSAAYFCASSPMRQGANQPQHFGDGTRLSIL.

The chain links TRBV7-3 to TRBJ2-3; the match to TRBD2 covers 9 bases. The trim removed 4 bases at V and 1 base at J, leaving 9 bases unmatched. Germline lookup yields CDR1 SGHTA and CDR2 FQGTGA. The CDR3 extends over 17 amino acids. CDR3 amino acids: CASSSTAGGRGTDTQYF. The CDR3, as DNA: TGTGCCAGCAGCTCTACAGCGGGAGGACGTGGCACAGATACGCAGTATTTT.

The chain is built from TRBV6-6 and TRBJ2-7, with 8 positions matching TRBD2. V shed 6 bases and J 2 bases; nucleotides not matched to a gene: 9. Germline assignment: CDR1 MNHNY and CDR2 SVGAGI (reference sequence). The CDR3 is 15 residues long. CDR3 protein: CASSPTAGGTYEQYF. CDR3 bases: TGTGCCAGCAGCCCTACCGCGGGGGGAACCTACGAGCAGTACTTC.

This clone was seen just once. CDR3 protein: CASSQGGWGEQYF. CDR3 DNA sequence: TGTGCCAGCAGCCAAGGAGGATGGGGCGAGCAGTACTTC. V and J are TRBV4-2 and TRBJ2-7; D gene ambiguous. The CDR3 runs 13 residues. Trimming pared 1 base from V and 6 bases from J, leaving 10 bases between. The germline V gene encodes CDR1 LGHNA and CDR2 YNFKEQ.

The rearrangement links TRBV14 to TRBJ2-2; the D is unclear. CDR1 and CDR2 from the germline V gene are SGHDN and FVKESK. V lost 6 bases, J lost 4 bases, and 9 bases lay in between. The CDR3 has 13 amino acids. In DNA form, the CDR3 reads TGTGCCAGCAGGAGGTCCGGCACCGGGGAGCTGTTTTTT. As protein: CASRRSGTGELFF.

The V call is TRBV5-1, the J call TRBJ1-1; no firm D call. The CDR3 runs 15 residues. The V and J ends lost 0 bases and 0 bases respectively, with 9 bases between them. Germline loops: CDR1 SGHRS, CDR2 YFSETQ. CDR3 nucleotide sequence: TGCGCCAGCAGCTTGGCTAGTCACATGAACACTGAAGCTTTCTTT. Translated, it gives CASSLASHMNTEAFF.

The rearrangement links TRBV19 to TRBJ1-2, with TRBD1 matching 10 bases. Germline lookup yields CDR1 LNHDA and CDR2 SQIVND (reference sequence). Germline trimming cut 3 bases from V and 6 bases from J; bases unmatched to any gene: 7. The CDR3 extends over 15 amino acids. The CDR3 DNA reads as TGTGCCAGTAGTATGGCGGGACAGGGGACCAATGGCTACACCTTC. Protein sequence: CASSMAGQGTNGYTF.

V is TRBV6-4 and J is TRBJ2-1; TRBD1 agrees at 10 bases. Per the germline V gene, CDR1 is MRHNA and CDR2 is SNTAGT. V lost 3 bases and J lost 2; bases outside the gene matches: 1. The CDR3 loop spans 15 amino acids. In nucleotides, the CDR3 is TGTGCCAGCAGTGAGACAGGGGGCACCTACAATGAGCAGTTCTTC. It is translated as CASSETGGTYNEQFF.

The chain links TRBV9 to TRBJ2-5, with unresolved D. There are 13 residues in the CDR3. The germline CDR1 and CDR2 sequences are SGDLS and YYNGEE. V was pared by 6 bases and J by 5 bases, with 14 bases between. The CDR3: CASNKVGAETQYF. The CDR3 DNA reads TGTGCCAGCAACAAAGTGGGTGCGGAGACCCAGTACTTC.

The V gene is TRBV5-1, the J gene TRBJ2-5; tentatively, D is TRBD1 or TRBD2 (6 bases each). From germline, CDR1 is SGHRS and CDR2 YFSETQ. Trimming shortened V by 4 bases and J by 5 bases, and 18 bases separated the two germline ends. The CDR3 extends over 15 amino acids. Here the CDR3 DNA reads TGCGCCAGCAGCCCGGGGGTGGGGGCCCCGGAGACCCAGTACTTC. It is translated as CASSPGVGAPETQYF.